These 30 T cell receptor beta chains share one sample of origin, sequenced in a study of memory CD4+ T cells and cytomegalovirus serostatus. Only in-frame clones appear in the TCRdb table, and some are missing; sequencing was by immunoSEQ multiplex PCR. The table shows approximately 52,000 clones, with roughly 78% occurring only once. Single viable CD3+CD4+CD8-CD45RO+ cells were sorted as the memory CD4+ T cells. The specimen sequenced was memory CD4+ T cells from blood. Receptors were obtained from an adult in good health and CMV-seronegative.

This clone has a handful of counts. This chain joins TRBV15 and TRBJ2-5; tentatively, D is TRBD1 or TRBD2 (6 bases each). This CDR3 is 13 amino acids long. The germline V and J ends were trimmed by 8 bases and 5 bases, with 15 bases remaining between them. Germline-derived CDR1 and CDR2 are LNHNV and YYDKDF (reference sequence). This CDR3 reads CATSDGGRETQYF. CDR3 DNA: TGTGCCACCTCAGATGGGGGGCGGGAGACCCAGTACTTC.

The V gene is TRBV7-3, the J gene TRBJ2-1, with 10 bases fitting TRBD1. Germline-derived CDR1 and CDR2 are SGHTA and FQGTGA. V dropped 4 bases and J dropped 5; count of bases not matched to a gene: 11. The CDR3 is 17 amino acids. CDR3 loop: CASSYDRGQVGHNEQFF. CDR3 sequence (DNA): TGTGCCAGCAGCTACGACAGGGGGCAAGTTGGCCACAATGAGCAGTTCTTC.

The CDR3 sequence is CASSQDHLLLAEAFF. CDR3 sequence (DNA): TGTGCCAGCAGCCAAGATCATTTGTTGTTGGCTGAAGCTTTCTTT. The rearrangement links TRBV14 to TRBJ1-1; D not resolved. V shed 0 bases and J shed 6 bases, with 14 bases lying between them. Germline V gene lookup returns CDR1 SGHDN and CDR2 FVKESK. The CDR3 is made up of 15 amino acids.

The gene calls are TRBV21-1 and TRBJ2-1; the D segment call TRBD1 is taken from the table without a DNA check. TRBV21-1 is a pseudogene locus. The CDR3 loop spans 16 amino acids. CDR3 DNA sequence: TGTGCCAGCAGCCAACGTAGACAGATCGAATTCAATGAGCAGTTCTTC. Translating it yields CASSQRRQIEFNEQFF.

This clone was observed once. The rearrangement links TRBV6-5 to TRBJ1-2; D not certain. Germline assignment: CDR1 MNHEY and CDR2 SVGAGI. Trimming removed 10 bases at V and 4 bases at J, with 13 bases between. The CDR3 has 12 residues. The CDR3 spells CATMRSGYGYTF. In nucleotides, the CDR3 is TGTGCCACCATGCGGAGCGGCTATGGCTACACCTTC.

The V call is TRBV7-8, the J call TRBJ1-1; 9 positions agree with TRBD1. Germline CDR1 and CDR2: SGHVS and FQNEAQ. Losses at the gene ends were 3 bases for V and 4 bases for J; bases not matched to a gene: 6. The CDR3 has 15 amino acids. The CDR3 loop is CASSFEQGAPTEAFF. In DNA, the CDR3 is TGTGCCAGCAGCTTTGAACAGGGGGCGCCCACTGAAGCTTTCTTT. The full variable domain, rest sourced from reference TRBV7-8 and TRBJ1-1, is GAGVSQSPRYKVAKRGQDVALRCDPISGHVSLFWYQQALGQGPEFLTYFQNEAQLDKSGLPSDRFFAERPEGSVSTLKIQRTQQEDSAVYLCASSFEQGAPTEAFFGQGTRLTVV.

The chain employs TRBV14 and TRBJ2-3; 7 bases map to TRBD2. The CDR3 sequence is 20 residues long. V lost 0 bases and J lost 3; bases outside the gene matches: 18. Germline V gives CDR1 SGHDN, CDR2 FVKESK. CDR3 amino acids: CASSQDGLAEYLGMTDTQYF. The CDR3 DNA reads TGTGCCAGCAGCCAAGATGGGCTAGCGGAGTACTTAGGGATGACAGATACGCAGTATTTT. Drawing the rest from reference TRBV14 and TRBJ2-3, the complete variable domain is EAGVTQFPSHSVIEKGQTVTLRCDPISGHDNLYWYRRVMGKEIKFLLHFVKESKQDESGMPNNRFLAERTGGTYSTLKVQPAELEDSGVYFCASSQDGLAEYLGMTDTQYFGPGTRLTVL.

The chain is built from TRBV28 and TRBJ2-1; 12 bases match TRBD2. V gave up 6 bases and J gave up 4 bases; unmatched junction bases: 4. The CDR3 has 15 amino acids. The germline V gene encodes CDR1 MDHEN and CDR2 SYDVKM. CDR3 region: CASRLAGGPYNEQFF. DNA of the CDR3: TGTGCCAGCAGACTAGCGGGGGGCCCTTACAATGAGCAGTTCTTC.

The V and J genes are TRBV5-6 and TRBJ1-1, with no clear D. Deletions cut 4 bases from V and 2 bases from J, with 6 bases between. CDR1 and CDR2 (germline): SGHDT, YYEEEE. The CDR3 runs to 12 residues. CDR3 sequence (DNA): TGTGCCAGCAGCGAGGTTAACACTGAAGCTTTCTTT. Amino acid sequence: CASSEVNTEAFF.

V usage is TRBV30 and J usage is TRBJ1-3; no reliable D call. V lost 8 bases, J lost 3 bases, and 11 bases lay in between. The germline CDR1 and CDR2 sequences are GTSNPN and SVGIG (reference sequence). The CDR3 has 12 residues. Here the CDR3 DNA reads TGTGCCCACAAAACCTATGGAAACACCATATATTTT. Translation: CAHKTYGNTIYF.

The chain recombines TRBV6-5 with TRBJ2-6; D gene ambiguous. The CDR3 contains 15 residues. V was clipped by 1 base and J by 0 bases, with 4 bases between them. Per the germline V gene, CDR1 is MNHEY and CDR2 is SVGAGI. CDR3: CASSYWGSGANVLTF. Here the CDR3 DNA reads TGTGCCAGCAGTTACTGGGGCTCTGGGGCCAACGTCCTGACTTTC.

A single count supports this clone. The V gene is TRBV9, the J gene TRBJ2-5; TRBD1 is a possible D gene (6 bases). Germline assignment: CDR1 SGDLS and CDR2 YYNGEE. The CDR3 extends over 15 amino acids. The V and J ends lost 4 bases and 5 bases respectively, with 18 bases between them. CDR3 residues: CASSSDIQGEETQYF. For the CDR3, the DNA is TGTGCCAGCAGCTCCGATATACAGGGTGAGGAGACCCAGTACTTC.

V is TRBV7-2 and J is TRBJ2-1; 10 nucleotides align to TRBD2. J gave up 4 bases and V 2 bases, and 5 bases lay outside the gene matches. The CDR3 length is 16 residues. Germline V lookup: CDR1 SGHTA, CDR2 FQGNSA. CDR3 protein: CASSLQSGGAYNEQFF. The CDR3 nucleotides read TGTGCCAGCAGCTTACAAAGCGGGGGGGCATACAATGAGCAGTTCTTC.

The V and J genes are TRBV6-5 and TRBJ1-1, with TRBD1 as a possible D gene (5 bases). CDR1 and CDR2 from the germline V gene are MNHEY and SVGAGI. The germline V and J ends were trimmed by 2 bases and 2 bases, with 12 bases remaining between them. This CDR3 spans 15 amino acids. In DNA form, the CDR3 reads TGTGCCAGCAGTTACCACCCAGGGATCAACACTGAAGCTTTCTTT. Protein: CASSYHPGINTEAFF.

The genes are TRBV6-5 and TRBJ2-3; D gene uncertain. CDR3 length: 13 residues. In germline, CDR1 is MNHEY, CDR2 SVGAGI. V was trimmed by 9 bases and J by 2 bases, leaving 12 bases between them. The DNA of the CDR3 is TGTGCCAGTGCCGCAGCTCCCACAGATACGCAGTATTTT. Amino acids: CASAAAPTDTQYF.

The rearrangement uses TRBV5-8 and TRBJ1-5, with D possibly TRBD1 on 5 matching bases. The V and J ends lost 0 bases and 7 bases respectively, with 17 bases between them. From germline, CDR1 is SGHTS and CDR2 YDEGEE. This CDR3 spans 16 amino acids. The CDR3 loop is CASSLGTRDENQPQHF. The CDR3 DNA is TGTGCCAGCAGCTTGGGGACCCGGGACGAAAACCAGCCCCAGCATTTT.

This clone was seen once. The chain has TRBV5-6 and TRBJ1-2; unclear D gene. There are 15 residues in the CDR3. V dropped 0 bases and J dropped 1 base, with 10 bases sitting between them. Germline assignment: CDR1 SGHDT and CDR2 YYEEEE. The CDR3 loop is CASSLAVIGNYGYTF. The DNA of the CDR3 is TGTGCCAGCAGCTTGGCCGTGATAGGTAACTATGGCTACACCTTC.

This clone is termed medium-sized. The V call is TRBV28, the J call TRBJ1-3; weak D call: TRBD1 (5 bases). CDR1 and CDR2 from the germline V gene are MDHEN and SYDVKM. The CDR3 totals 17 residues. V lost 5 bases to trimming and J lost 1 base, with 18 bases between them. CDR3 nucleotides: TGTGCCAGCAGTCCGCGTTACCTCAGGGATTCTGGAAACACCATATATTTT. Its translation: CASSPRYLRDSGNTIYF. Based on the CDR3 plus reference TRBV28 and TRBJ1-3, the full variable domain is DVKVTQSSRYLVKRTGEKVFLECVQDMDHENMFWYRQDPGLGLRLIYFSYDVKMKEKGDIPEGYSVSREKKERFSLILESASTNQTSMYLCASSPRYLRDSGNTIYFGEGSWLTVV.

This clone was seen only a few times. J is TRBJ2-6 and V is TRBV6-6, with D unclear. The CDR3 extends over 13 amino acids. Germline values: CDR1 MNHNY, CDR2 SVGAGI (reference sequence). V was cut by 8 bases and J by 2 bases, with 7 bases left in between. The CDR3 DNA reads as TGTGCCAGCCTCCGCCCTGGGGCCAACGTCCTGACTTTC. The encoded protein is CASLRPGANVLTF.

This clone was observed a few times. The chain recombines TRBV6-6 with TRBJ2-7; 9 positions match TRBD1. CDR1 MNHNY and CDR2 SVGAGI come from the germline V gene (reference sequence). With V trimmed by 8 bases and J by 6 bases, 8 bases remained unmatched. This CDR3 region has 13 residues. CDR3 residues: CASFRGQGLEQYF. Written as DNA, the CDR3 is TGTGCCAGCTTCAGGGGACAGGGCCTCGAGCAGTACTTC.

The genes are TRBV7-3 and TRBJ1-6; D is undetermined. Trimming left V 2 bases short and J 5 bases short, with 13 bases between. This CDR3 has 16 amino acids. The germline V gene has CDR1 SGHTA and CDR2 FQGTGA. CDR3 residues: CASSLEGPANNSPLHF. CDR3 coding DNA: TGTGCCAGCAGCTTAGAAGGGCCCGCCAATAATTCACCCCTCCACTTT.

As to this clone: In the same sample, other DNA sequences code for this CDR3. The rearrangement uses TRBV5-1 and TRBJ2-3; a possible D gene is TRBD2 (6 bases). The length of the CDR3 is 15 residues. The germline V gene has CDR1 SGHRS and CDR2 YFSETQ. The V and J ends lost 2 bases and 2 bases respectively, with 12 bases between them. CDR3 bases: TGCGCCAGCAGCTTAAGGGGACTTCCCACAGATACGCAGTATTTT. Its translation: CASSLRGLPTDTQYF.

The chain combines TRBV25-1 with TRBJ1-6; TRBD1 is a possible D gene (5 bases). The CDR3 totals 17 residues. V was trimmed by 1 base and J by 6 bases, leaving 16 bases between them. Germline CDR1 reads MGHDK; CDR2 reads SYGVNS. For the CDR3, the DNA is TGTGCCAGCAGTGAATTTCTGGGGCCGGGGATTAATTCACCCCTCCACTTT. This sequence encodes CASSEFLGPGINSPLHF.

Here the CDR3 reads CASSPKETQYF. CDR3 coding DNA: TGTGCCAGCAGTCCCAAAGAGACCCAGTACTTC. The chain links TRBV7-9 to TRBJ2-5; no clear D gene. Germline assignment: CDR1 SEHNR and CDR2 FQNEAQ (reference sequence). The CDR3 length is 11 residues. The V and J ends lost 6 bases and 3 bases respectively, with 5 bases between them. Looking up the rest from reference TRBV7-9 and TRBJ2-5 gives the full variable domain: DTGVSQNPRHKITKRGQNVTFRCDPISEHNRLYWYRQTLGQGPEFLTYFQNEAQLEKSRLLSDRFSAERPKGSFSTLEIQRTEQGDSAMYLCASSPKETQYFGPGTRLLVL.

The chain has TRBV6-5 and TRBJ1-5; weak D call: TRBD1 (6 bases). From germline, CDR1 is MNHEY and CDR2 SVGAGI. V lost 6 bases to trimming and J lost 5 bases, with 17 bases between them. This CDR3 has 15 residues. The CDR3 protein is CASSRSTGLDQPQHF. The DNA of the CDR3 is TGTGCCAGCAGCCGTAGTACAGGGTTGGATCAGCCCCAGCATTTT.

The J gene is TRBJ1-6, the V gene TRBV6-5, with a weak D call TRBD1 (5 bases). The V end lost 6 bases, the J end lost 0 bases, and 9 bases lay between the germline ends. Looked up from germline, CDR1 is MNHEY and CDR2 is SVGAGI. The CDR3 length is 15 residues. Here the CDR3 DNA reads TGTGCCAGCAGGACAGCCAGCTCCTATAATTCACCCCTCCACTTT. This encodes CASRTASSYNSPLHF.

CDR3 bases: TGTGCCAGCAGCCCCGCCGGACAGGGGGCCTACAATGAGCAGTTCTTC. As protein: CASSPAGQGAYNEQFF. The chain has TRBV5-4 and TRBJ2-1, with 10 bases fitting TRBD1. Germline trimming cut 4 bases from V and 2 bases from J; bases unmatched to any gene: 6. Germline CDR1 reads SGHNT; CDR2 reads YYREEE (reference sequence). This CDR3 comprises 16 residues.

V is TRBV5-1 and J is TRBJ2-3; tentatively, D is TRBD2 (5 bases). The CDR3 length is 16 residues. Looked up from germline, CDR1 is SGHRS and CDR2 is YFSETQ. V dropped 4 bases and J dropped 0 bases, with 15 bases sitting between them. In nucleotides, the CDR3 is TGCGCCAGCAGCCTGGACCGGGGTGCTAGCACAGATACGCAGTATTTT. It codes for CASSLDRGASTDTQYF.

This clone occurred a few times. The chain employs TRBV11-2 and TRBJ1-2; D is possibly TRBD1 (6 bases). Trimming removed 0 bases at V and 4 bases at J, with 12 bases between. The germline V gene encodes CDR1 SGHAT and CDR2 FQNNGV. CDR3 length: 15 amino acids. The CDR3 is CASSLDPSGAYGYTF. CDR3 DNA sequence: TGTGCCAGCAGCTTAGATCCGTCGGGGGCCTATGGCTACACCTTC.

The chain uses TRBV6-6 and TRBJ2-3, with D perhaps being TRBD1 or TRBD2 (5 bases each). V was pared by 9 bases and J by 1 base, with 17 bases between. Per germline, CDR1 MNHNY and CDR2 SVGAGI (reference sequence). This CDR3 has 15 residues. The CDR3 protein is CASCQIGGGTDTQYF. CDR3 DNA: TGTGCCAGTTGCCAGATTGGGGGAGGCACAGATACGCAGTATTTT.